In its sample, the clone carrying this T cell receptor beta chain was seen a few times. This sample was taken from a study of T cells of healthy individuals. TCRdb called the 5' RACE reads again in MiXCR, with one record for every CDR3 protein. Of some 82,000 distinct CDR3 sequences in the sample, about 5% were seen once. V lost 4 bases to trimming and J lost 8 bases; unmatched junction nucleotides: 4. The CDR3 spans 14 residues. Germline CDR1 SEHNR, CDR2 FQNEAQ (reference sequence). This chain uses TRBV7-9 with TRBJ1-4; 10 bases map to TRBD1. This receptor was identified in a female donor in good health. In nucleotides, the CDR3 is TGTGCCAGCAGCTCGACAGGGGGCCGGGAAAAACTGTTTTTT. It yields the protein CASSSTGGREKLFF.